The following is a TCR beta chain sequence with its context. The data stem from a study of blood T cell repertoires in COVID-19. Germline-derived CDR1 and CDR2 are SGHTS and YDEGEE. The V gene end was trimmed by 5 bases and the J gene end by 5 bases; junction bases not matched to a gene: 8. CDR3 length: 15 residues. Clones were read by immunoSEQ multiplex PCR, and TCRdb kept only the in-frame ones, dropping some. The table records 200,000 to 250,000 clones, approximately 80% of them present only once. Sequencing was done on a sample of peripheral blood. The TCR comes from a woman aged 45-65 years with acute or convalescent COVID-19. The chain employs TRBV5-8 and TRBJ2-2, with 8 bases that match TRBD1. DNA for the CDR3: TGTGCCAGCAGGCGCAGGGGGCGTGAAACCGGGGAGCTGTTTTTT. This encodes CASRRRGRETGELFF.